Below, 24 T cell receptor beta chains from the same sample are listed, as sequenced in a study of HIV-infected patients and healthy controls. cDNA was made from about 480 ng RNA using alpha and beta constant primers. Separate chain-specific third strand synthesis with multiplexing indices produced the alpha and beta libraries. TCRdb reprocessed the 5' RACE reads via MiXCR and lists one record per CDR3 protein. The sample shows roughly 15,000 distinct CDR3 sequences, roughly an eighth of them seen only once. Roughly three months, about 14 weeks, into antiretroviral therapy, follow-up blood was collected. All unsorted peripheral T cells were captured because whole blood was used without fractionation. The specimen comprised blood, sampled during antiretroviral therapy. Source of these receptors: an adult with HIV infection. The donor label of this sample is uncertain.

In its sample, this clonotype was seen many times. The chain links TRBV29-1 to TRBJ2-2; D is ambiguous. The CDR3 sequence is 15 residues long. Trimming removed 0 bases from V and 0 bases from J, with 8 bases in between. Looked up from germline, CDR1 is SQVTM and CDR2 is ANQGSEA. CDR3 bases: TGCAGCGTTGAAGACGACCGAACGAACACCGGGGAGCTGTTTTTT. Amino acid sequence: CSVEDDRTNTGELFF.

This clonotype was seen ten or more times. V and J are TRBV7-8 and TRBJ2-3; D gene uncertain. The CDR3 is 11 residues long. In germline, CDR1 is SGHVS, CDR2 FQNEAQ. V lost 4 bases, J lost 2 bases, and 1 base lay in between. CDR3 sequence (DNA): TGTGCCAGCAGCTCCACAGATACGCAGTATTTT. Translation: CASSSTDTQYF.

This clonotype was found many times. J is TRBJ2-2 and V is TRBV6-5, with 8 positions matching TRBD1. Germline V gives CDR1 MNHEY, CDR2 SVGAGI. The CDR3 covers 14 residues. The ends lost 5 bases at V and 3 bases at J; junction bases unmatched: 2. CDR3 sequence: CASSKQGDTGELFF. CDR3 nucleotides: TGTGCCAGCAGTAAACAGGGGGACACCGGGGAGCTGTTTTTT.

The chain employs TRBV30 and TRBJ2-7; D is uncertain. Germline CDR1 and CDR2: GTSNPN and SVGIG (reference sequence). The CDR3 totals 14 residues. The ends were cut back, 4 bases at V and 1 base at J, with 14 bases in the middle. The CDR3 coding sequence is TGTGCCTGGACCACCTCGGTCCGGTCCTACGAGCAGTACTTC. As protein: CAWTTSVRSYEQYF.

This clonotype came up many times. The genes are TRBV5-6 and TRBJ2-7; D unclear. V lost 4 bases and J 7 bases, leaving 18 bases between the germline ends. Germline CDR1 and CDR2: SGHDT and YYEEEE. The CDR3 runs to 14 residues. Here the CDR3 DNA reads TGTGCCAGCAGCCCCTTATTAACCGCTGGGGAGCAGTACTTC. The encoded protein is CASSPLLTAGEQYF.

In this sample, this clonotype turned up many times. The V call is TRBV5-5, the J call TRBJ2-7; D is possibly TRBD1 (7 bases). This CDR3 comprises 22 residues. Germline V gene data show CDR1 as SGHKS and CDR2 as YYEKEE (reference sequence). V was clipped by 1 base and J by 4 bases, with 36 bases between them. CDR3 bases: TGTGCCAGCAGCTTGATAGGCCCCAGGGGGAGGATATTTGGGACCCCATTTTACGAGCAGTACTTC. Its translation: CASSLIGPRGRIFGTPFYEQYF.

This clonotype was seen a handful of times. The V gene is TRBV7-8, the J gene TRBJ2-7; the D is unclear. V was shortened by 1 base and J by 6 bases, with 10 bases between the two germline ends. The CDR3 has 13 amino acids. Germline-derived CDR1 and CDR2 are SGHVS and FQNEAQ. As DNA, the CDR3 is TGTGCCAGCAGCTTAGTAAGTTCCGGCGAGCAGTACTTC. Translating gives CASSLVSSGEQYF.

This clonotype appeared many times. The chain has TRBV7-6 and TRBJ2-2, with 8 bases lining up with TRBD1. Germline trimming cut 5 bases from V and 6 bases from J; bases unmatched to any gene: 8. The CDR3 runs to 15 residues. The germline V gene has CDR1 SGHVS and CDR2 FNYEAQ. The CDR3 coding sequence is TGTGCCAGCAGCCCTAACCCGGACAGGGCCGGGGAGCTGTTTTTT. It yields the protein CASSPNPDRAGELFF.

To note about this clonotype: A much larger clone lies a single base off, so this may be a read error. V is TRBV20-1 and J is TRBJ1-2; D is ambiguous. Germline lookup yields CDR1 DFQATT and CDR2 SNEGSKA (reference sequence). The V gene lost 0 bases and the J gene lost 2 bases, with 4 bases spanning the gap. The CDR3 extends over 12 amino acids. The DNA of the CDR3 is TGCAGTGCTAGAGAGCAGAACTATGGCTACACCTTC. Translating gives CSAREQNYGYTF.

This clonotype was recorded at least ten times. This chain links TRBV2 with TRBJ2-7; TRBD2 matches 9 bases. Per the germline V gene, CDR1 is SNHLY and CDR2 is FYNNEI. Germline trimming cut 7 bases from V and 5 bases from J; bases unmatched to any gene: 9. The CDR3 spans 14 residues. This CDR3 is CASNELAGYDEQYF. Here the CDR3 DNA reads TGTGCCAGCAACGAGCTAGCGGGGTATGACGAGCAGTACTTC.

At least ten counts were recorded for this clonotype. The V gene is TRBV20-1, the J gene TRBJ2-1, with 10 bases fitting TRBD2. The germline V gene has CDR1 DFQATT and CDR2 SNEGSKA (reference sequence). After removal of 4 bases from V and 9 bases from J, the junction contained 9 bases not matched to a gene. The length of the CDR3 is 14 residues. The CDR3 DNA reads as TGCAGTGCTAAAAGCGGGGGGGCAGGCGGTGAGCAGTTCTTC. This gives the protein CSAKSGGAGGEQFF.

In its sample, this clonotype was seen many times. V gene TRBV7-9 combines with J gene TRBJ1-3, with no clear D. The CDR3 runs 16 residues. CDR1 SEHNR and CDR2 FQNEAQ come from the germline V gene (reference sequence). With 4 bases removed from V and 0 bases from J, the gap between germline ends came to 13 bases. The CDR3: CASSYGLPSSGNTIYF. DNA for the CDR3: TGTGCCAGCAGCTACGGCTTACCGAGCTCTGGAAACACCATATATTTT.

This clonotype was seen repeatedly, ten times or more. The rearrangement links TRBV6-1 to TRBJ2-1; 8 bases agree with TRBD2. The CDR3 runs 17 residues. CDR1 and CDR2 (germline): MNHNS, SASEGT. V dropped 2 bases and J dropped 0; count of bases not matched to a gene: 6. As DNA, the CDR3 is TGTGCCAGCAGTGAACAGCTAGCGGGTTACTCCTACAATGAGCAGTTCTTC. It codes for CASSEQLAGYSYNEQFF.

The rearrangement uses TRBV3-1 and TRBJ1-5; D unresolved. The germline V gene has CDR1 LGHDT and CDR2 YNNKEL (reference sequence). This CDR3 is 15 amino acids long. The germline V and J ends were trimmed by 3 bases and 0 bases, with 9 bases remaining between them. The CDR3 is CASSQDGDSNQPQHF. The CDR3, as DNA: TGTGCCAGCAGCCAGGACGGAGATAGCAATCAGCCCCAGCATTTT.

The V gene is TRBV4-1, the J gene TRBJ1-1; D is unresolved. V was clipped by 3 bases and J by 4 bases, with 12 bases between them. This CDR3 comprises 14 residues. The V gene's germline CDR1 is MGHRA and CDR2 YSYEKL. The CDR3 DNA is TGCGCCAGCAGCCACCCGACCCGGGGCACTGAAGCTTTCTTT. Amino acids: CASSHPTRGTEAFF.

This clonotype was seen repeatedly, ten times or more. The genes are TRBV28 and TRBJ1-1, with D possibly being TRBD1 (5 bases). Germline V CDR1 and CDR2: MDHEN, SYDVKM. The CDR3 sequence is 16 residues long. Deletions cut 5 bases from V and 4 bases from J, with 20 bases between. The CDR3 DNA reads as TGTGCCAGCAGTCCACCGGGACGGGCCATGGGCACTGAAGCTTTCTTT. Its translation: CASSPPGRAMGTEAFF. Using reference TRBV28 and TRBJ1-1 for the parts outside the CDR3, the full variable domain is DVKVTQSSRYLVKRTGEKVFLECVQDMDHENMFWYRQDPGLGLRLIYFSYDVKMKEKGDIPEGYSVSREKKERFSLILESASTNQTSMYLCASSPPGRAMGTEAFFGQGTRLTVV.

The genes are TRBV28 and TRBJ2-1; 8 positions match TRBD2. Per germline, CDR1 MDHEN and CDR2 SYDVKM. V was clipped by 5 bases and J by 7 bases; unmatched bases: 4. This CDR3 spans 13 amino acids. Written as DNA, the CDR3 is TGTGCCAGCAGTCCTAGCGGGCATAATGAGCAGTTCTTC. Translating gives CASSPSGHNEQFF.

This clonotype was recorded many times. The chain employs TRBV9 and TRBJ2-1; no definite D call. Per germline, CDR1 SGDLS and CDR2 YYNGEE. The CDR3 length is 13 residues. The germline V and J ends were trimmed by 1 base and 5 bases, with 7 bases remaining between them. CDR3 DNA sequence: TGTGCCAGCAGCGTAACGTGGGACAATGAGCAGTTCTTC. This sequence encodes CASSVTWDNEQFF.

The table lists this clonotype with many counts. The V call is TRBV12-3 or TRBV12-4, the J call TRBJ1-4, with no clear D. The CDR3 has 15 amino acids. Trimming removed 0 bases from V and 4 bases from J, with 9 bases in between. This chain's CDR3 is CASSLAMGDNEKLFF. The CDR3 DNA sequence: TGTGCCAGCAGTTTAGCGATGGGAGATAATGAAAAACTGTTTTTT.

This clonotype was seen a handful of times. The chain uses TRBV20-1 and TRBJ2-7; no reliable D call. CDR3 size: 14 residues. Germline CDR1 is DFQATT and CDR2 is SNEGSKA (reference sequence). Trimming stripped 3 bases from V and 4 bases from J, with 16 bases between. In DNA, the CDR3 is TGCAGTGCTAGTTTTCAGGTCCAAGGGTACGAGCAGTACTTC. This translates into CSASFQVQGYEQYF.

In its sample, this clonotype was seen a few times. The gene calls are TRBV7-3 and TRBJ2-1, with D possibly TRBD1 on 5 matching bases. The CDR3 loop spans 15 amino acids. Trimming took off 1 base at V and 0 bases at J, with 7 bases between the two ends. Germline CDR1 and CDR2: SGHTA and FQGTGA. The CDR3 loop reads CASSLIGDSYNEQFF. CDR3 coding DNA: TGTGCCAGCAGCTTAATAGGGGACTCCTACAATGAGCAGTTCTTC. The variable domain in full, with the rest retrieved from reference TRBV7-3 and TRBJ2-1, is GAGVSQTPSNKVTEKGKYVELRCDPISGHTALYWYRQSLGQGPEFLIYFQGTGAADDSGLPNDRFFAVRPEGSVSTLKIQRTERGDSAVYLCASSLIGDSYNEQFFGPGTRLTVL.

The genes are TRBV20-1 and TRBJ2-5; 9 bases line up with TRBD2. This CDR3 has 14 residues. The V segment lost 4 bases and the J segment 0 bases; nucleotides outside the gene matches: 3. The germline CDR1 and CDR2 sequences are DFQATT and SNEGSKA (reference sequence). This chain's CDR3 is CSANSGGDQETQYF. CDR3 nucleotide sequence: TGCAGTGCTAATAGCGGGGGAGACCAAGAGACCCAGTACTTC.

This clonotype was detected ten times or more. The V and J genes are TRBV3-1 and TRBJ2-2; weak D call: TRBD2 (5 bases). Looked up from germline, CDR1 is LGHDT and CDR2 is YNNKEL (reference sequence). This CDR3 spans 14 amino acids. Trimming cost V 1 base and J 3 bases, with 6 bases left between them. The chain's CDR3 is CASSQGGDTGELFF. The CDR3 DNA reads TGTGCCAGCAGCCAAGGGGGAGACACCGGGGAGCTGTTTTTT. Together with reference TRBV3-1 and TRBJ2-2, the CDR3 gives the full variable domain: DTAVSQTPKYLVTQMGNDKSIKCEQNLGHDTMYWYKQDSKKFLKIMFSYNNKELIINETVPNRFSPKSPDKAHLNLHINSLELGDSAVYFCASSQGGDTGELFFGEGSRLTVL.

This clonotype was seen ten or more times. The rearrangement joins TRBV6-5 to TRBJ2-7; 7 bases match TRBD1. Looked up from germline, CDR1 is MNHEY and CDR2 is SVGAGI. CDR3 length: 16 amino acids. With 2 bases clipped from V and 2 bases from J, the junction kept 9 bases outside the gene matches. This chain's CDR3 is CASSYHGGQGAYEQYF. The DNA of the CDR3 is TGTGCCAGCAGTTACCACGGCGGGCAGGGGGCCTACGAGCAGTACTTC.